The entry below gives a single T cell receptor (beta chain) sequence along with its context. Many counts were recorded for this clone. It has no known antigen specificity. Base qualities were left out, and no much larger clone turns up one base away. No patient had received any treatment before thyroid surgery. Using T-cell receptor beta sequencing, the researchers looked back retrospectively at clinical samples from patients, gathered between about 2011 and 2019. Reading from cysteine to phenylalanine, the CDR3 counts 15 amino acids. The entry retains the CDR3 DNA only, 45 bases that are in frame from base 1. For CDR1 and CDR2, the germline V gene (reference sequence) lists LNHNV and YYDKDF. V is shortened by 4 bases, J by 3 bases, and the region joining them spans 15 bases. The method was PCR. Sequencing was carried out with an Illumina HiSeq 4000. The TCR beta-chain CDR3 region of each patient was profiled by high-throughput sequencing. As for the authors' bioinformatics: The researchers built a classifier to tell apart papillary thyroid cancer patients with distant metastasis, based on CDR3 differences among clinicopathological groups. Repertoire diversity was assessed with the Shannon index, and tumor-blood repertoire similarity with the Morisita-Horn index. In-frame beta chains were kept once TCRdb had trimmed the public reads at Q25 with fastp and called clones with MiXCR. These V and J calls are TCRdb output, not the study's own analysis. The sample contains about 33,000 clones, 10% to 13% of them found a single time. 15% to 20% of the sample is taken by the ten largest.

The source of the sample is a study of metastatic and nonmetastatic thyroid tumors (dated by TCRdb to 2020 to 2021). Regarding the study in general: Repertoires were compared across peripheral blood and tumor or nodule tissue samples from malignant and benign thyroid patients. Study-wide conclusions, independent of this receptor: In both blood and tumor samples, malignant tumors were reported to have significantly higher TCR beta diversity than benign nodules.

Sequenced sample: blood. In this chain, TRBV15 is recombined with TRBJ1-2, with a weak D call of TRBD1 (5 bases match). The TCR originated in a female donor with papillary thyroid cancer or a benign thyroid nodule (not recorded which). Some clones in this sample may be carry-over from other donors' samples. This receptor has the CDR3 CATSNAWGGDYGYTF. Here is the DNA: TGTGCCACCAGCAACGCCTGGGGGGGTGACTATGGCTACACCTTC.